This T cell receptor (beta chain) was found in a study of blood T cells in healthy people across ages. The study's findings and limits: Estimates drawn from one million T cells were deemed to understate diversity.

This clonotype was detected ten times or more. Its antigen is not identified. Through a sample-barcoded 5' primer and a J-beta primer mix, a second PCR was run for roughly 7 to 12 cycles. Each CDR3 protein is one row after TCRdb ran MiXCR on the 5' RACE reads. The sample lists 700,000 or so distinct CDR3 sequences, 40% to 45% occurring once. This CDR3 comprises 14 residues. The germline CDR1 and CDR2 sequences are DFQATT and SNEGSKA (reference sequence). V gave up 6 bases and J gave up 6 bases; unmatched junction bases: 9. The sample comprised blood. This chain uses TRBV20-1 with TRBJ2-7, with 12 bases that match TRBD2. This receptor was obtained from a man aged 80 or over in good health. The CDR3 sequence is CSARRTSGTPEQYF. CDR3 nucleotides: TGCAGTGCCCGACGGACTAGCGGGACCCCCGAGCAGTACTTC.